This passage covers 17 T cell receptor beta chains from one sample sequenced in a study of Graves' ophthalmopathy and Graves' hyperthyroidism. Scientists amplified the TCR beta CDR3 regions from RNA transcripts. HTBI primers were used in a first-round RT-PCR, which preceded a second-round multiplex PCR. TCRdb reanalysed the multiplex PCR reads using MiXCR and keeps one entry per CDR3 protein. The repertoire holds 400,000 to 500,000 distinct CDR3 sequences, with roughly 21% as singletons. Sequencing input: peripheral blood. The receptors were gathered from a young woman with stable Graves' hyperthyroidism.

In this sample, this clonotype turned up many times. The chain couples TRBV24-1 to TRBJ1-1, with D possibly being TRBD1 (5 bases). Trimming left V 7 bases short and J 0 bases short, with 11 bases between. Per the germline V gene, CDR1 is KGHDR and CDR2 is SFDVKD. This CDR3 contains 14 residues. The CDR3 reads CATRGGTLNTEAFF. DNA for the CDR3: TGTGCCACCAGGGGGGGGACGTTGAACACTGAAGCTTTCTTT.

The chain is built from TRBV5-1 and TRBJ2-7, with D unclear. This CDR3 spans 12 amino acids. Germline CDR1 is SGHRS and CDR2 is YFSETQ. Trimming left V 4 bases short and J 5 bases short, with 10 bases between. CDR3 DNA sequence: TGCGCCAGCAGCGCTACTTTCAACGAGCAGTACTTC. It specifies CASSATFNEQYF.

In its sample, this clonotype was seen many times. The J gene is TRBJ2-2, the V gene TRBV5-1; TRBD2 matches 9 bases. The CDR3 has 16 residues. V shed 3 bases and J 5 bases; nucleotides not matched to a gene: 8. Germline assignment: CDR1 SGHRS and CDR2 YFSETQ. This CDR3 reads CASSSGRGLATGELFF. The CDR3 nucleotides are TGCGCCAGCAGCTCCGGACGGGGACTAGCAACCGGGGAGCTGTTTTTT.

This clonotype was seen repeatedly, ten times or more. In DNA form, the CDR3 reads TGCAGCGTTGGAGGGTACGGGGAGCTGTTTTTT. Its protein is CSVGGYGELFF. The V gene is TRBV29-1, the J gene TRBJ2-2, with D maybe TRBD2 (5 bases). Germline V gives CDR1 SQVTM, CDR2 ANQGSEA. This CDR3 region has 11 residues. V lost 4 bases to trimming and J lost 7 bases, with 7 bases between them.

At least ten counts were recorded for this clonotype. The V and J genes are TRBV30 and TRBJ1-1; D ambiguous. The CDR3 is made up of 12 amino acids. Germline-derived CDR1 and CDR2 are GTSNPN and SVGIG (reference sequence). Trimming left V 2 bases short and J 1 base short, with 5 bases between. The CDR3 region is CAWSWGNTEAFF. For the CDR3, the DNA is TGTGCCTGGAGTTGGGGGAACACTGAAGCTTTCTTT. Based on the CDR3 plus reference TRBV30 and TRBJ1-1, the full variable domain is SQTIHQWPATLVQPVGSPLSLECTVEGTSNPNLYWYRQAAGRGLQLLFYSVGIGQISSEVPQNLSASRPQDRQFILSSKKLLLSDSGFYLCAWSWGNTEAFFGQGTRLTVV.

Only a few counts were recorded for this clonotype. The gene calls are TRBV4-1 and TRBJ2-7, with 7 bases matching TRBD2. The V and J ends lost 2 bases and 6 bases, in that order; junction bases with no gene match: 10. The germline V gene has CDR1 MGHRA and CDR2 YSYEKL. CDR3 length equals 15 residues. CDR3 nucleotides: TGCGCCAGCAGCCAACCGTATACTAGCGTTCGCGAGCAGTACTTC. Translating gives CASSQPYTSVREQYF.

About this clonotype: Relative to the germline gene, one junction end is altered; a read error may explain this. The chain couples TRBV15 to TRBJ1-1; D uncertain. The germline CDR1 and CDR2 sequences are LNHNV and YYDKDF (reference sequence). This CDR3 region has 13 residues. The CDR3 loop reads CATRGAVRTESFF. The CDR3 bases are TGTGCCACCAGGGGTGCAGTACGGACTGAATCTTTCTTT. The complete variable domain, with remaining parts taken from reference TRBV15 and TRBJ1-1, reads DAMVIQNPRYQVTQFGKPVTLSCSQTLNHNVMYWYQQKSSQAPKLLFHYYDKDFNNEADTPDNFQSRRPNTSFCFLDIRSPGLGDTAMYLCATRGAVRTESFFGQGTRLTVV.

This clonotype turned up a few times. This sequence joins TRBV30 and TRBJ2-5, with D maybe TRBD1 (5 bases). The CDR3 has 15 residues. Trimming took 0 bases from V and 5 from J, leaving 16 bases between them. Germline assignment: CDR1 GTSNPN and CDR2 SVGIG (reference sequence). In nucleotides, the CDR3 is TGTGCCTGGAGTGTACTTGGTTCAGGGATGGAGACCCAGTACTTC. Its protein is CAWSVLGSGMETQYF.

At least ten counts were recorded for this clonotype. The chain joins TRBV15 to TRBJ2-7, with 7 positions matching TRBD2. The CDR3 loop spans 15 amino acids. J gave up 3 bases and V 1 base, and 6 bases lay outside the gene matches. Looked up from germline, CDR1 is LNHNV and CDR2 is YYDKDF (reference sequence). The CDR3, as DNA: TGTGCCACCAGCAGAGGCCCACGGACTAGCTACGAGCAGTACTTC. This codes for CATSRGPRTSYEQYF.

This clonotype was counted only a few times. This chain uses TRBV5-5 with TRBJ1-2, with no clear D. CDR3 length equals 13 residues. The V end lost 4 bases, the J end lost 6 bases, and 13 bases lay between the germline ends. Looked up from germline, CDR1 is SGHKS and CDR2 is YYEKEE (reference sequence). The CDR3, as DNA: TGTGCCAGCAGCCCCCCGTTCGTAAATGGCTACACCTTC. Translating gives CASSPPFVNGYTF.

This clonotype was counted at least ten times. The rearrangement joins TRBV7-2 to TRBJ2-7; TRBD2 aligns across 9 bases. V shed 3 bases, J shed 7 bases, and the junction held 7 bases outside the gene matches. The CDR3 consists of 14 residues. Germline-derived CDR1 and CDR2 are SGHTA and FQGNSA. The CDR3 reads CASSFVAGVEEQYF. Here the CDR3 DNA reads TGTGCCAGCAGCTTTGTAGCGGGAGTTGAAGAGCAGTACTTC.

This clonotype occurred many times. The chain recombines TRBV19 with TRBJ1-1; no definite D call. The CDR3 is 15 residues long. Trimming took 3 bases from V and 5 from J, leaving 16 bases between them. Germline V gene lookup returns CDR1 LNHDA and CDR2 SQIVND (reference sequence). The CDR3 bases are TGTGCCAGTAGTATTTCGTGGGCGGGAGAGACTGAAGCTTTCTTT. This codes for CASSISWAGETEAFF.

The V gene is TRBV10-3, the J gene TRBJ2-7; 11 bases match TRBD1. The CDR3 totals 16 residues. Germline assignment: CDR1 ENHRY and CDR2 SYGVKD. Germline trimming cut 7 bases from V and 2 bases from J; bases unmatched to any gene: 10. DNA of the CDR3: TGTGCCATCAAGCCGGGACAGGGGGTTGGAACCTACGAGCAGTACTTC. Translated: CAIKPGQGVGTYEQYF.

This clonotype was detected ten times or more. CDR3 bases: TGTGCCAGCAGTGAAGCACGGCGTACTGAAGCTTTCTTT. It encodes CASSEARRTEAFF. The V gene is TRBV6-1, the J gene TRBJ1-1; D remains unclear. CDR1 is MNHNS and CDR2 is SASEGT in the germline V gene. This CDR3 spans 13 amino acids. V lost 0 bases and J 5 bases, leaving 7 bases between the germline ends.

This clonotype came up many times. The chain carries TRBV3-1 and TRBJ1-1; tentative D call: TRBD1 (6 bases). In germline, CDR1 is LGHDT, CDR2 YNNKEL (reference sequence). This CDR3 is 13 amino acids long. V was clipped by 3 bases and J by 7 bases, with 12 bases between them. CDR3 sequence: CASSQNRVGEAFF. The DNA of the CDR3 is TGTGCCAGCAGCCAGAACAGGGTCGGTGAAGCTTTCTTT.

The chain is built from TRBV6-1 and TRBJ1-5; TRBD1 might be the D (6 bases). Germline V gene lookup returns CDR1 MNHNS and CDR2 SASEGT. Trimming removed 0 bases from V and 7 bases from J, with 16 bases in between. The CDR3 length is 16 residues. The CDR3 reads CASSEAAGGARQPQHF. The CDR3 DNA follows: TGTGCCAGCAGTGAAGCGGCGGGGGGGGCTCGGCAGCCCCAGCATTTT.

In this sample, this clonotype turned up a few times. V is TRBV7-9 and J is TRBJ2-7, with D possibly TRBD2 on 5 matching bases. Trimming removed 0 bases from V and 5 bases from J, with 8 bases in between. Germline V gene data show CDR1 as SEHNR and CDR2 as FQNEAQ (reference sequence). The CDR3 totals 13 residues. The CDR3 spells CASSLAPGNEQYF. The CDR3 nucleotides are TGTGCCAGCAGCTTAGCGCCGGGGAACGAGCAGTACTTC.